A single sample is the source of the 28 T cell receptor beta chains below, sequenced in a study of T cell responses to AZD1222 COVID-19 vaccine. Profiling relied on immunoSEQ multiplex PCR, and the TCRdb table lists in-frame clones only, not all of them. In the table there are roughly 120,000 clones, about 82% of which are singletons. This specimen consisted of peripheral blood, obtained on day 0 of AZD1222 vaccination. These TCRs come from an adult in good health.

CDR3 coding DNA: TGTGCCAGCAGCGCTTGGTCGGCGGTGGGTACTGAAGCTTTCTTT. It translates to CASSAWSAVGTEAFF. The chain is built from TRBV11-2 and TRBJ1-1; D is undetermined. The CDR3 totals 15 residues. The germline V and J ends were trimmed by 5 bases and 5 bases, with 18 bases remaining between them. Germline values: CDR1 SGHAT, CDR2 FQNNGV.

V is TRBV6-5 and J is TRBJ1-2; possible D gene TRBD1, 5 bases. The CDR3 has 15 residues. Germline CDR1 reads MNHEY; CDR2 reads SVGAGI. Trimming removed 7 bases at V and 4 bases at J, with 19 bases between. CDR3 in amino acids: CASTLTARDGYGYTF. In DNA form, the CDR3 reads TGTGCCAGCACTCTTACCGCCAGGGACGGCTATGGCTACACCTTC.

Here the CDR3 DNA reads TGTGCCAGCAGCCCCGACAGAGGCCAAGAGACCCAGTACTTC. This gives the protein CASSPDRGQETQYF. The rearrangement joins TRBV7-9 to TRBJ2-5; tentative D call: TRBD1 (5 bases). The V and J ends lost 5 bases and 1 base respectively, with 11 bases between them. The CDR3 runs 14 residues. From germline, CDR1 is SEHNR and CDR2 FQNEAQ (reference sequence).

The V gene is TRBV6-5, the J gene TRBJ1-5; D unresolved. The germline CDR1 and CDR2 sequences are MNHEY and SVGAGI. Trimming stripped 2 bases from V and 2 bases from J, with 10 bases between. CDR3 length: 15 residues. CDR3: CASSYDYSGNQPQHF. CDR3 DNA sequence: TGTGCCAGCAGTTACGATTACAGTGGCAATCAGCCCCAGCATTTT.

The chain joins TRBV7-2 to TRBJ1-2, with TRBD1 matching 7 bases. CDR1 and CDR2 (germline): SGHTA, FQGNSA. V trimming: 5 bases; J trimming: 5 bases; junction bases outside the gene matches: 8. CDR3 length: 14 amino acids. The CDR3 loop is CASSAGGTVYGYTF. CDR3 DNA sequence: TGTGCCAGCAGCGCGGGAGGGACAGTTTATGGCTACACCTTC.

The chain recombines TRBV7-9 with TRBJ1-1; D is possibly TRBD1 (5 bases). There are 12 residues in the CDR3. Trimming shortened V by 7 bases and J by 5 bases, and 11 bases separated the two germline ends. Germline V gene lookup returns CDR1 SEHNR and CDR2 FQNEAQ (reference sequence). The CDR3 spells CASTGGDTEAFF. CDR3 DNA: TGTGCCAGCACCGGGGGGGATACTGAAGCTTTCTTT.

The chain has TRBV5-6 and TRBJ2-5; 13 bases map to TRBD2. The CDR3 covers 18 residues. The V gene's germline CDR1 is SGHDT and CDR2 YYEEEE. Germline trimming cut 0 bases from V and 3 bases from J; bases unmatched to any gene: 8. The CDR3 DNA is TGTGCCAGCAGCTTGGCTGGACTAGCGGGGGTCCGAAAAGAGACCCAGTACTTC. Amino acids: CASSLAGLAGVRKETQYF.

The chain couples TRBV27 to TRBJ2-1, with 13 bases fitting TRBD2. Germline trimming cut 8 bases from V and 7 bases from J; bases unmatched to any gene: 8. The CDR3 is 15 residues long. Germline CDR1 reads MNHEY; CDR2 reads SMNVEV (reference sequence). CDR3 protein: CASGRLAGGVNEQFF. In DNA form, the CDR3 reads TGTGCCAGCGGCCGACTAGCGGGAGGTGTTAATGAGCAGTTCTTC.

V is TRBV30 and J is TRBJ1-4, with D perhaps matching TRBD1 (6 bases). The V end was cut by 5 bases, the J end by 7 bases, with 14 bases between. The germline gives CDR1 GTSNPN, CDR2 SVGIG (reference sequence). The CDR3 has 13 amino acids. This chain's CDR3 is CAWAWGQGEKLFF. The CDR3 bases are TGTGCCTGGGCCTGGGGGCAAGGTGAAAAACTGTTTTTT.

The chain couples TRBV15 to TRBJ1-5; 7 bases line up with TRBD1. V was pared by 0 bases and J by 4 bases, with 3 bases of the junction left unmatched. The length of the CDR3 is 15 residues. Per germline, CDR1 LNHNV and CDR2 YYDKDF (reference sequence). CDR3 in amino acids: CATSRESQGNQPQHF. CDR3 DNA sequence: TGTGCCACCAGCAGAGAGTCACAGGGGAATCAGCCCCAGCATTTT.

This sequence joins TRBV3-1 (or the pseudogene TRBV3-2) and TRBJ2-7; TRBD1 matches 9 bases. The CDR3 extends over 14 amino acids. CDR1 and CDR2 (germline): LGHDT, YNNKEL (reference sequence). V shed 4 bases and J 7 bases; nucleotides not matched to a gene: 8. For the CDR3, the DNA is TGTGCCAGCAGCCGCGGACAGGGGTCTCGTGAGCAGTACTTC. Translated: CASSRGQGSREQYF.

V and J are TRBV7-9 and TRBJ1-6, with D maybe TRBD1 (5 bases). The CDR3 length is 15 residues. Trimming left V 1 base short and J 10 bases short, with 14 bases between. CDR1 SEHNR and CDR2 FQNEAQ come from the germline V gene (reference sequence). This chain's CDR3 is CASSLGLEGSSPLHF. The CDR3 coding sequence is TGTGCCAGCAGCTTAGGTCTAGAGGGGAGCTCACCCCTCCACTTT.

The CDR3 DNA is TGTGCCAGCACCTCAGGTGACGGGCTAGCGGGAGGGAATGAGCAGTTCTTC. This translates into CASTSGDGLAGGNEQFF. V and J are TRBV27 and TRBJ2-1; 12 bases fit TRBD2. The ends lost 7 bases at V and 7 bases at J; junction bases unmatched: 14. CDR1 and CDR2 (germline): MNHEY, SMNVEV (reference sequence). The length of the CDR3 is 17 residues.

The CDR3 loop is CASDNQGGGNQPQHF. In DNA form, the CDR3 reads TGTGCCAGTGATAACCAGGGTGGAGGCAATCAGCCCCAGCATTTT. The rearrangement uses TRBV19 and TRBJ1-5; D might be TRBD1 (5 bases). This CDR3 has 15 residues. With 8 bases removed from V and 2 bases from J, the gap between germline ends came to 16 bases. The germline V gene encodes CDR1 LNHDA and CDR2 SQIVND (reference sequence).

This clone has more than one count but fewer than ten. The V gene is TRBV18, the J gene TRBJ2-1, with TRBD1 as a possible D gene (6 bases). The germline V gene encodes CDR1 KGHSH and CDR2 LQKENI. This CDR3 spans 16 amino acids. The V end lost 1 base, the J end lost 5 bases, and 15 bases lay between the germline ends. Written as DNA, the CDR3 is TGTGCCAGCTCACCACTTCAGGGGCCGGCCGACAATGAGCAGTTCTTC. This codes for CASSPLQGPADNEQFF.

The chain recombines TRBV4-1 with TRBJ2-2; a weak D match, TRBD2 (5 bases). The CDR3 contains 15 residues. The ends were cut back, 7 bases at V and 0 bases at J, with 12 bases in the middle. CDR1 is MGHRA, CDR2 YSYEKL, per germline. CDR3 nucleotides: TGCGCCAGCACCCCGGGGTTCGCGAACACCGGGGAGCTGTTTTTT. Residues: CASTPGFANTGELFF.

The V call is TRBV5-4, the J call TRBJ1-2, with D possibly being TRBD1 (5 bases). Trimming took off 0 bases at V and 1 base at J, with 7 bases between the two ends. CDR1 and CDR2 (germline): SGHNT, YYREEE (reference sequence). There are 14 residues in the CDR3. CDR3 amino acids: CASSLDQGNYGYTF. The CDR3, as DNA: TGTGCCAGCAGCTTGGATCAGGGTAACTATGGCTACACCTTC.

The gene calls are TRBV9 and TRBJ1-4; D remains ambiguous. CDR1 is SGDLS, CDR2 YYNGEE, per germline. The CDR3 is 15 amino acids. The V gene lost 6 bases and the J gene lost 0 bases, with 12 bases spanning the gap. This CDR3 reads CASTAGGTTNEKLFF. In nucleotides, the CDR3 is TGTGCCAGCACCGCGGGAGGTACAACTAATGAAAAACTGTTTTTT.

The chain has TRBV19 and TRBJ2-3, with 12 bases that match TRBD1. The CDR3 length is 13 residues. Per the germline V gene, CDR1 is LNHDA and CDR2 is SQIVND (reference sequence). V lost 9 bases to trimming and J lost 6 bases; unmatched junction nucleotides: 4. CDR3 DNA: TGTGCCAGCGGGACAGGGGGCAGCGATACGCAGTATTTT. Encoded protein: CASGTGGSDTQYF.

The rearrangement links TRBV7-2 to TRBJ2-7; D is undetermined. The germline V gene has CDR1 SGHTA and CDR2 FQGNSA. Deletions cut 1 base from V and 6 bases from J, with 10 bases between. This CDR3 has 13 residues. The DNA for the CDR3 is TGTGCCAGCAGCTTAGTGGCGGCCAGCGAGCAGTACTTC. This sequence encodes CASSLVAASEQYF.

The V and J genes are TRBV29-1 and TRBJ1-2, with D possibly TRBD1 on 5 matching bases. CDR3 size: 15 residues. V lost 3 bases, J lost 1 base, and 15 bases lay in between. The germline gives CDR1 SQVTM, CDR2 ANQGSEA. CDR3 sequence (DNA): TGCAGCGTTGATTGGCTTGACAGAGATAACTATGGCTACACCTTC. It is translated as CSVDWLDRDNYGYTF.

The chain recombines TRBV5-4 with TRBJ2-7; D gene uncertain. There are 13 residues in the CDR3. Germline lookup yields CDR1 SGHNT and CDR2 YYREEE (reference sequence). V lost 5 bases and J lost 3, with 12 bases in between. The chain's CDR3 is CASSSSGYYEQYF. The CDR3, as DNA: TGTGCCAGCAGTTCGTCCGGGTACTACGAGCAGTACTTC.

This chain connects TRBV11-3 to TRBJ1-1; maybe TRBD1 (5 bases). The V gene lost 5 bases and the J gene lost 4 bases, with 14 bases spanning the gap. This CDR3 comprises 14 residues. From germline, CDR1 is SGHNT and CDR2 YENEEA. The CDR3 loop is CASSPGRGSTEAFF. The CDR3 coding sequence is TGTGCCAGCAGCCCAGGGAGGGGTTCCACTGAAGCTTTCTTT.

The CDR3: CASSLWSGNTEAFF. CDR3 sequence (DNA): TGCGCCAGCAGCTTGTGGTCCGGGAACACTGAAGCTTTCTTT. The chain recombines TRBV5-1 with TRBJ1-1; D gene unclear. CDR3 length: 14 residues. Between the trimmed V and J ends, which lost 1 base and 1 base, there was a span of 8 bases. Germline V gene data show CDR1 as SGHRS and CDR2 as YFSETQ.

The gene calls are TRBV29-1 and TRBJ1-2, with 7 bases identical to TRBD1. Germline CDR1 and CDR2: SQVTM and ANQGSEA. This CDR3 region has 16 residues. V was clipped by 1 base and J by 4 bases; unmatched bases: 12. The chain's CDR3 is CSVEGQGTETLYGYTF. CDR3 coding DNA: TGCAGCGTTGAAGGTCAGGGGACAGAAACGCTCTATGGCTACACCTTC.

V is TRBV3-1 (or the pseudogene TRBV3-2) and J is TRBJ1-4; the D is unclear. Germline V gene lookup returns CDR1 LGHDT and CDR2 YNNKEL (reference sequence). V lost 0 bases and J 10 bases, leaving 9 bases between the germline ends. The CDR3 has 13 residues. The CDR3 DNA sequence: TGTGCCAGCAGCCAAGATCGGGCTGGAAAACTGTTTTTT. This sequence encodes CASSQDRAGKLFF.

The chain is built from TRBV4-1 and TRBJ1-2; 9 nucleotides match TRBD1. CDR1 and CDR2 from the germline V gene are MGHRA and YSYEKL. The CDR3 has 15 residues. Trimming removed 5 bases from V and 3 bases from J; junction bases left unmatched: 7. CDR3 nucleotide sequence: TGCGCCAGCAGCACGAGGGACAGGGACTACTATGGCTACACCTTC. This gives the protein CASSTRDRDYYGYTF.

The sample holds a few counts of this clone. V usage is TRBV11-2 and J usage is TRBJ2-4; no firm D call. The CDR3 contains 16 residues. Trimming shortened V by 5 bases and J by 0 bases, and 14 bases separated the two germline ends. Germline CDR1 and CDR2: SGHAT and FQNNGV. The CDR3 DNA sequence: TGTGCCAGCAGCCCCCTACGTAGACTAGCCAAAAACATTCAGTACTTC. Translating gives CASSPLRRLAKNIQYF.